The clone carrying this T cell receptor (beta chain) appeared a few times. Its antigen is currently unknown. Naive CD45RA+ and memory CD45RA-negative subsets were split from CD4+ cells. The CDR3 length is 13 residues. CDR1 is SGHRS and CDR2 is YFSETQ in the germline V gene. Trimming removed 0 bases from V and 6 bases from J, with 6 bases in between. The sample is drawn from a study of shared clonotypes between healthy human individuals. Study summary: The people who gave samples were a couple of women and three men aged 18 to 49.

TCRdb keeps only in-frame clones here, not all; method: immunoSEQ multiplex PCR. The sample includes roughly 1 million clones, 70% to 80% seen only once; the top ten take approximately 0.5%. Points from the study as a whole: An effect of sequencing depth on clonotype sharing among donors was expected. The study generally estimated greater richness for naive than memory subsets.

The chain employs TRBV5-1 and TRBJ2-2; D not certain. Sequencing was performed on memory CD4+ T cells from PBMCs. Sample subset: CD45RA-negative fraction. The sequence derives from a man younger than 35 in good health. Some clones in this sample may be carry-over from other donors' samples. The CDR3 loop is CASSLGTAGELFF. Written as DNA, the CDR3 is TGCGCCAGCAGCTTGGGGACGGCCGGGGAGCTGTTTTTT.